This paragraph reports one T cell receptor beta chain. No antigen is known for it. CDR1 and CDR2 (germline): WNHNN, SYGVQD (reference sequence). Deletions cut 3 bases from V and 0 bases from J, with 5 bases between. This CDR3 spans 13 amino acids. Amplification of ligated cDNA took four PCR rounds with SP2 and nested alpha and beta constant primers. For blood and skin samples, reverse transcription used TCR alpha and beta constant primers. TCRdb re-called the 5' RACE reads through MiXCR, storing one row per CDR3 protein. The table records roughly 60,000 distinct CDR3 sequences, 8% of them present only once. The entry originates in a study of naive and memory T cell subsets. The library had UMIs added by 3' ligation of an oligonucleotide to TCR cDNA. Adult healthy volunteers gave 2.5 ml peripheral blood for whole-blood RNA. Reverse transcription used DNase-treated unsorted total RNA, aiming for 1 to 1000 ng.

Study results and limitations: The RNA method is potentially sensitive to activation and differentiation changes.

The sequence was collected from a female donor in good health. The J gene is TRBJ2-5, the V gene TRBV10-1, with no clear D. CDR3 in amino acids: CASSDPNQETQYF. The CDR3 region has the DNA TGCGCCAGCAGTGACCCTAACCAAGAGACCCAGTACTTC.